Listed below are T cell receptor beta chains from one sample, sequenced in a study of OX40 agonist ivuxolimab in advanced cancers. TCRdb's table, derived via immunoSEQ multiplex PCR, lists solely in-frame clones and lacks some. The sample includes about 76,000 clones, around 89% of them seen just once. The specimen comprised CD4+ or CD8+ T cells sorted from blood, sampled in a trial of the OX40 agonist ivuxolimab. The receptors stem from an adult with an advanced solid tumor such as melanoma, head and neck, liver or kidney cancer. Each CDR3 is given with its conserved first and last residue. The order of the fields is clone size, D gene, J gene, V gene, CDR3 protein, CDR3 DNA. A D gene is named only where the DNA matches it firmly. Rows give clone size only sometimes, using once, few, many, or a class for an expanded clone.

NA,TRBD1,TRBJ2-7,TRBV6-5,CASSPRQGTYEQYF,TGTGCCAGCAGTCCCCGACAGGGAACCTACGAGCAGTACTTC
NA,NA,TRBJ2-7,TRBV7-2,CASSPGLRGSEQYF,TGTGCCAGCAGCCCGGGACTGAGGGGCAGCGAGCAGTACTTC
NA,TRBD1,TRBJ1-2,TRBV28,CASSEGGQGNYGYTF,TGTGCCAGCTCAGAGGGGGGACAGGGGAACTATGGCTACACCTTC
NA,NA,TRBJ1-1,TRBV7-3,CASGFWESTEAFF,TGTGCCAGCGGATTTTGGGAGAGCACTGAAGCTTTCTTT
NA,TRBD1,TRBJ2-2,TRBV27,CASSLQGAQYTGELFF,TGTGCCAGCAGTCTACAGGGGGCGCAGTACACCGGGGAGCTGTTTTTT
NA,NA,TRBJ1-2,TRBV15,CATSRDIGNYGYTF,TGTGCCACCAGCAGAGATATCGGAAACTATGGCTACACCTTC
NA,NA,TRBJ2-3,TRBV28,CASSPGPSEDTQYF,TGTGCCAGCAGCCCAGGCCCGAGCGAAGATACGCAGTATTTT
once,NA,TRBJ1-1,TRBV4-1,CASSQRSTVMNTEAFF,TGCGCCAGCAGCCAAAGGTCGACAGTTATGAACACTGAAGCTTTCTTT
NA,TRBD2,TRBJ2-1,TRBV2,CASSDLLAGSYNEQFF,TGTGCCAGCAGTGACCTACTAGCGGGTTCCTACAATGAGCAGTTCTTC
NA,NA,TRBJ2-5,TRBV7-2,CASSFAGSGETQYF,TGTGCCAGCAGCTTCGCCGGGAGCGGGGAGACCCAGTACTTC
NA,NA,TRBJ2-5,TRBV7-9,CASSLVRAQETQYF,TGTGCCAGCAGCTTAGTCAGGGCCCAAGAGACCCAGTACTTC
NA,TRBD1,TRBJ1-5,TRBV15,CATSRKTGPYSNQPQHF,TGTGCCACCAGCCGGAAGACAGGGCCCTATAGCAATCAGCCCCAGCATTTT
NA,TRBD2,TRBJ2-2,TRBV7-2,CASSLSSSGAGGRTGELFF,TGTGCCAGCAGCTTAAGCTCCTCCGGGGCGGGAGGGCGGACCGGGGAGCTGTTTTTT
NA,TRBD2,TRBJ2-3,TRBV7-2,CASSFEGGPVDTQYF,TGTGCCAGCAGCTTCGAGGGAGGGCCGGTAGATACGCAGTATTTT
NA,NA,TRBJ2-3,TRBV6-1,CASSASLGMGTDTQYF,TGTGCCAGCAGTGCCTCTCTCGGGATGGGCACAGATACGCAGTATTTT
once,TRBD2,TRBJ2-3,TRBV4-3,CASSQGFPGLAVSTDTQYF,TGCGCCAGCAGCCAAGGATTCCCGGGACTAGCGGTAAGCACAGATACGCAGTATTTT
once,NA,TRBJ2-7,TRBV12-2,CASRFLRAKHEIPMPYEQYF,TGTGCAAGTCGCTTTCTCCGGGCCAAACACGAAATACCAATGCCCTACGAGCAGTACTTC